The 31 T cell receptor beta chains presented below share a single source sample, sequenced in a study of T cell changes during pregnancy in multiple sclerosis. The assay was immunoSEQ multiplex PCR, and TCRdb's table has in-frame clones only and misses some. The repertoire holds some 18,000 clones, with around 87% as singletons. Sequenced material: CD8+ T cells from peripheral blood mononuclear cells, taken in the third trimester of pregnancy. Receptor source: a female donor in good health, enrolled as a control in a pregnancy study.

In this sample, this clone turned up once. The CDR3 region is CASSLLAGTEAFF. CDR3 coding DNA: TGTGCCAGCAGTTTATTGGCGGGAACTGAAGCTTTCTTT. The rearrangement joins TRBV27 to TRBJ1-1; no clear D. This CDR3 region has 13 residues. Germline assignment: CDR1 MNHEY and CDR2 SMNVEV (reference sequence). The germline V and J ends were trimmed by 1 base and 5 bases, with 8 bases remaining between them.

The chain links TRBV2 to TRBJ1-2; the match to TRBD1 covers 7 bases. CDR3 length: 13 residues. Germline CDR1 and CDR2: SNHLY and FYNNEI. Losses at the gene ends were 11 bases for V and 5 bases for J; bases not matched to a gene: 11. The CDR3 region has the DNA TGTGCCGGACAGGAAACCGAGGGGTATGGCTACACCTTC. As protein: CAGQETEGYGYTF.

V is TRBV28 and J is TRBJ2-7; 7 bases match TRBD1. CDR1 MDHEN and CDR2 SYDVKM come from the germline V gene. The CDR3 sequence is 15 residues long. V shed 6 bases and J 2 bases; nucleotides not matched to a gene: 10. CDR3 in DNA: TGTGCCAGCAGCTTCACGACAGGGCCGCCCTACGAGCAGTACTTC. It translates to CASSFTTGPPYEQYF.

The V call is TRBV2, the J call TRBJ1-5; 7 bases fit TRBD1. V lost 6 bases and J lost 5; bases outside the gene matches: 7. Germline V CDR1 and CDR2: SNHLY, FYNNEI. The CDR3 has 14 residues. CDR3: CASRPTGTHQPQHF. The CDR3 DNA sequence: TGTGCCAGCAGGCCGACAGGGACTCATCAGCCCCAGCATTTT.

CDR3 region: CASSPAGGSNEQFF. For the CDR3, the DNA is TGTGCCAGCAGCCCAGCGGGAGGGAGCAATGAGCAGTTCTTC. V gene TRBV7-3 combines with J gene TRBJ2-1; TRBD2 matches 10 bases. CDR1 SGHTA and CDR2 FQGTGA come from the germline V gene. Trimming cost V 5 bases and J 6 bases; bases outside gene matches: 4. The CDR3 covers 14 residues.

The chain links TRBV25-1 to TRBJ2-5; no firm D call. The CDR3 totals 14 residues. With 1 base removed from V and 5 bases from J, the gap between germline ends came to 11 bases. CDR1 is MGHDK, CDR2 SYGVNS, per germline. The CDR3 is CASSEFGSRETQYF. The CDR3 nucleotides read TGTGCCAGCAGTGAATTCGGGTCAAGGGAGACCCAGTACTTC.

This chain links TRBV13 with TRBJ2-3; a weak D match, TRBD2 (5 bases). The V end was cut by 0 bases, the J end by 1 base, with 8 bases between. The CDR3 has 15 residues. Germline values: CDR1 PRHDT, CDR2 FYEKMQ (reference sequence). CDR3 residues: CASSLGRGGTDTQYF. CDR3 nucleotides: TGTGCCAGCAGCTTAGGCCGGGGAGGCACAGATACGCAGTATTTT.

This clone was counted between two and nine times. The CDR3 DNA is TGTGCCACCAGCCTCGGACTAGCGGGAGCCTACGAGCAGTACTTC. Translation gives CATSLGLAGAYEQYF. This chain joins TRBV15 and TRBJ2-7; 13 bases align to TRBD2. The CDR3 spans 15 residues. J was trimmed by 2 bases and V by 5 bases; bases with no gene match: 3. The germline CDR1 and CDR2 sequences are LNHNV and YYDKDF (reference sequence).

J is TRBJ2-3 and V is TRBV18; 13 positions match TRBD2. V lost 3 bases, J lost 2 bases, and 5 bases stayed unmatched. Germline V gene lookup returns CDR1 KGHSH and CDR2 LQKENI. The CDR3 spans 17 residues. The CDR3 coding sequence is TGTGCCAGCTCACCGAGACTAGCGGGAGGATCCACAGATACGCAGTATTTT. Translating gives CASSPRLAGGSTDTQYF.

The chain employs TRBV28 and TRBJ2-3; 7 bases are a match to TRBD1. V gave up 2 bases and J gave up 6 bases; unmatched junction bases: 5. Germline lookup yields CDR1 MDHEN and CDR2 SYDVKM. The CDR3 is made up of 14 amino acids. The CDR3 spells CASSLIGQADTQYF. CDR3 nucleotide sequence: TGTGCCAGCAGTTTAATCGGACAGGCGGATACGCAGTATTTT.

The rearrangement uses TRBV4-3 and TRBJ2-7, with 8 bases aligning to TRBD1. Trimming removed 3 bases from V and 7 bases from J; junction bases left unmatched: 23. There are 19 residues in the CDR3. Germline CDR1 and CDR2: LGHNA and YSLEER. The CDR3 nucleotides read TGCGCCAGCAGCCAGGAACCGGGACAGGACGGACTTATACTCCGGGAGCAGTACTTC. Translated: CASSQEPGQDGLILREQYF.

The rearrangement links TRBV28 to TRBJ2-4; D not certain. V was trimmed by 6 bases and J by 4 bases, leaving 4 bases between them. The CDR3 runs to 11 residues. Germline V gene lookup returns CDR1 MDHEN and CDR2 SYDVKM. This CDR3 is CASSLKNIQYF. DNA for the CDR3: TGTGCCAGCAGCCTAAAAAACATTCAGTACTTC.

The chain links TRBV6-1 to TRBJ1-5; 10 nucleotides match TRBD1. Germline CDR1 and CDR2: MNHNS and SASEGT. CDR3 length equals 15 residues. Trimming removed 4 bases from V and 1 base from J; junction bases left unmatched: 1. CDR3 bases: TGTGCCAGCAGTGCGGACAGGGGGAGCAATCAGCCCCAGCATTTT. Translated, it gives CASSADRGSNQPQHF.

This CDR3 reads CASSVSGSTDTQYF. CDR3 in DNA: TGTGCCAGCAGCGTCAGCGGTAGCACAGATACGCAGTATTTT. The rearrangement joins TRBV9 to TRBJ2-3; TRBD2 is a possible D gene (5 bases). Looked up from germline, CDR1 is SGDLS and CDR2 is YYNGEE. This CDR3 has 14 amino acids. The V and J ends lost 2 bases and 0 bases respectively, with 7 bases between them.

The genes are TRBV5-6 and TRBJ2-3; 13 nucleotides line up with TRBD2. This CDR3 has 15 amino acids. Trimming cost V 4 bases and J 5 bases; bases outside gene matches: 4. CDR1 is SGHDT and CDR2 is YYEEEE in the germline V gene. CDR3 DNA: TGTGCCAGCAGCCTACTAGCGGGGGGGGAAGATACGCAGTATTTT. This encodes CASSLLAGGEDTQYF.

The genes are TRBV27 and TRBJ2-3, with TRBD1 as a possible D gene (6 bases). V was pared by 8 bases and J by 7 bases, with 19 bases between. Germline lookup yields CDR1 MNHEY and CDR2 SMNVEV (reference sequence). The CDR3 runs 14 residues. In DNA form, the CDR3 reads TGTGCCAGCGCCCCCGAGGGGGAAGAGTATACGCAGTATTTT. Residues: CASAPEGEEYTQYF.

The V call is TRBV5-6, the J call TRBJ2-7; D possibly corresponds to TRBD1 (6 bases). From germline, CDR1 is SGHDT and CDR2 YYEEEE. The V end was cut by 4 bases, the J end by 3 bases, with 11 bases between. The CDR3 is made up of 13 amino acids. CDR3 region: CASSPWTVYEQYF. The CDR3 bases are TGTGCCAGCAGCCCCTGGACAGTCTACGAGCAGTACTTC.

V gene TRBV5-4 combines with J gene TRBJ1-2; D may be TRBD1 (6 bases). Trimming left V 0 bases short and J 4 bases short, with 7 bases between. Germline CDR1 and CDR2: SGHNT and YYREEE (reference sequence). CDR3 length: 13 residues. CDR3 region: CASSLEGGYGYTF. The CDR3 nucleotides read TGTGCCAGCAGCTTGGAAGGGGGCTATGGCTACACCTTC.

The J gene is TRBJ2-3, the V gene TRBV27; TRBD2 might be the D (6 bases). Germline CDR1 and CDR2: MNHEY and SMNVEV (reference sequence). The CDR3 extends over 16 amino acids. The V end lost 5 bases, the J end lost 0 bases, and 15 bases lay between the germline ends. DNA for the CDR3: TGTGCCAGCAGTCCCTCCCTGGGGGGAAGCACAGATACGCAGTATTTT. It specifies CASSPSLGGSTDTQYF.

This chain uses TRBV27 with TRBJ1-5, with D unclear. The CDR3 is 15 residues long. With 6 bases removed from V and 1 base from J, the gap between germline ends came to 13 bases. Germline V gene lookup returns CDR1 MNHEY and CDR2 SMNVEV (reference sequence). The DNA of the CDR3 is TGTGCCAGCAGCCTGGGAGGGCAGAGCAATCAGCCCCAGCATTTT. Encoded protein: CASSLGGQSNQPQHF.

V gene TRBV5-5 combines with J gene TRBJ2-7; 12 bases agree with TRBD1. This CDR3 spans 15 amino acids. V dropped 5 bases and J dropped 6; count of bases not matched to a gene: 9. Per the germline V gene, CDR1 is SGHKS and CDR2 is YYEKEE (reference sequence). CDR3 nucleotides: TGTGCCAGCAGTCCAAGCGGGACAGGGGGCGCCGAGCAGTACTTC. Amino acids: CASSPSGTGGAEQYF.

The J gene is TRBJ1-5, the V gene TRBV28, with 8 positions matching TRBD1. The germline V gene encodes CDR1 MDHEN and CDR2 SYDVKM. Unmatched junction bases numbered 9, after V lost 5 bases and J lost 3 bases. This CDR3 comprises 16 residues. In nucleotides, the CDR3 is TGTGCCAGCAGTCTTACAGGGGGAGTGTCCAATCAGCCCCAGCATTTT. This translates into CASSLTGGVSNQPQHF.

This sequence joins TRBV7-2 and TRBJ2-7; TRBD1 might be the D (5 bases). Trimming took off 3 bases at V and 4 bases at J, with 10 bases between the two ends. The CDR3 loop spans 13 amino acids. Germline-derived CDR1 and CDR2 are SGHTA and FQGNSA. The CDR3 reads CASSLADIYEQYF. CDR3 sequence (DNA): TGTGCCAGCAGCTTGGCGGACATTTACGAGCAGTACTTC.

This clone appeared a few times. V usage is TRBV7-8 and J usage is TRBJ2-7; possibly TRBD1 for D (6 bases). Between the trimmed V and J ends, which lost 1 base and 11 bases, there was a span of 21 bases. This CDR3 spans 15 amino acids. In germline, CDR1 is SGHVS, CDR2 FQNEAQ. This chain's CDR3 is CASSLGLAGAPREYF. In DNA, the CDR3 is TGTGCCAGCAGCTTAGGATTGGCAGGGGCACCGCGAGAGTACTTC.

The chain carries TRBV7-8 and TRBJ1-2; 9 bases map to TRBD1. CDR1 is SGHVS, CDR2 FQNEAQ, per germline. V was pared by 5 bases and J by 8 bases, with 6 bases of the junction left unmatched. The CDR3 runs to 13 residues. Here the CDR3 reads CASSVPGQGGYTF. For the CDR3, the DNA is TGTGCCAGCAGCGTACCGGGACAGGGAGGCTACACCTTC.

The gene calls are TRBV13 and TRBJ2-7, with TRBD2 matching 8 bases. The V segment lost 5 bases and the J segment 7 bases; nucleotides outside the gene matches: 13. Per the germline V gene, CDR1 is PRHDT and CDR2 is FYEKMQ (reference sequence). The CDR3 totals 15 residues. The CDR3 spells CASSGDQTSAREQYF. The CDR3 nucleotides read TGTGCCAGCAGCGGGGACCAGACTAGCGCTCGGGAGCAGTACTTC.

The genes are TRBV14 and TRBJ1-1, with TRBD1 identical over 7 bases. The CDR3 sequence is 16 residues long. The V and J ends lost 4 bases and 0 bases, in that order; junction bases with no gene match: 8. Germline CDR1 SGHDN, CDR2 FVKESK. This chain's CDR3 is CASSPFTGTVNTEAFF. In DNA form, the CDR3 reads TGTGCCAGCAGCCCCTTCACAGGGACAGTGAACACTGAAGCTTTCTTT.

This sequence joins TRBV27 and TRBJ2-3; 10 bases line up with TRBD2. CDR3 length: 15 residues. The V gene's germline CDR1 is MNHEY and CDR2 SMNVEV (reference sequence). After removal of 7 bases from V and 4 bases from J, the junction contained 8 bases not matched to a gene. The CDR3 bases are TGTGCCAGCACCCCCTCGCTAGCGGGAGCAGATACGCAGTATTTT. It specifies CASTPSLAGADTQYF.

The chain recombines TRBV28 with TRBJ1-2; tentative D call: TRBD1 (5 bases). Trimming stripped 5 bases from V and 4 bases from J, with 14 bases between. The CDR3 is 14 residues long. Germline loops: CDR1 MDHEN, CDR2 SYDVKM. In DNA form, the CDR3 reads TGTGCCAGCAGTCCCGCGGGACGCCCCTATGGCTACACCTTC. It translates to CASSPAGRPYGYTF.

V usage is TRBV27 and J usage is TRBJ2-7; D possibly corresponds to TRBD1 (8 bases). Trimming left V 5 bases short and J 2 bases short, with 19 bases between. Germline CDR1 MNHEY, CDR2 SMNVEV (reference sequence). The CDR3 consists of 16 residues. The CDR3 spells CASSVTGGGSPYEQYF. The DNA for the CDR3 is TGTGCCAGCAGTGTCACAGGGGGAGGGTCCCCCTACGAGCAGTACTTC.

This chain connects TRBV10-1 to TRBJ2-3, with 12 bases that match TRBD2. CDR3 length: 19 amino acids. The V and J ends lost 0 bases and 0 bases, in that order; junction bases with no gene match: 7. Germline V gene sequence: CDR1 WNHNN, CDR2 SYGVQD (reference sequence). Here the CDR3 reads CASSESNRGLAGSTDTQYF. CDR3 in DNA: TGCGCCAGCAGTGAGTCTAATAGGGGACTAGCGGGTAGCACAGATACGCAGTATTTT.